This is a list of T cell receptor beta chains from one sample in a study of blood T cell repertoires in COVID-19. The method was immunoSEQ multiplex PCR; TCRdb's version includes in-frame clones alone and lacks a portion of them. The table lists around 200,000 clones, 70% to 90% of them singletons. Sequencing was carried out using PBMCs or T cells enriched from blood (not recorded which). These receptors were obtained from a woman in her forties with acute COVID-19. Each CDR3 is given with its conserved first and last residue. D genes are given only for firm matches. Clone sizes are given selectively: once, few, many, or a class where the clone is expanded.

cdr3_aa cdr3_nt cdr3_length d_call j_call clone_size v_call
CAVGQGLANVLTF TGTGCCGTTGGGCAGGGTCTCGCCAACGTCCTGACTTTC 13 - TRBJ2-6 - TRBV5-5
CAIKPGRNSPLHF TGTGCCATCAAGCCAGGCAGGAATTCACCCCTCCACTTT 13 - TRBJ1-6 - TRBV10-3
CASSSHTATGTGETQYF TGTGCCAGCAGTTCACACACCGCGACAGGGACGGGAGAGACCCAGTACTTC 17 TRBD1 TRBJ2-5 - TRBV7-8
CASSSPAPTGTYSGNTIYF TGTGCCAGCAGTTCACCAGCCCCGACAGGGACCTACTCTGGAAACACCATATATTTT 19 TRBD1 TRBJ1-3 - TRBV28
CASSDSQGSGYTF TGTGCCAGCAGTGACTCACAGGGATCTGGCTACACCTTC 13 - TRBJ1-2 few TRBV6-5
CASSLSGEKLFF TGTGCCAGCAGCCTCTCGGGTGAAAAACTGTTTTTT 12 - TRBJ1-4 many TRBV9
CASSPDPGGRTEAFF TGTGCCAGCAGCCCGGATCCAGGGGGCCGAACTGAAGCTTTCTTT 15 TRBD1 TRBJ1-1 - TRBV3-1/TRBV3-2
CASSLERGAGYTF TGTGCCAGCAGCTTGGAAAGGGGCGCGGGCTACACCTTC 13 - TRBJ1-2 many TRBV5-8
CASSSKGQPYEQYF TGTGCCAGCAGCTCAAAGGGACAGCCCTACGAGCAGTACTTC 14 TRBD1 TRBJ2-7 - TRBV5-4
CASSVTGATGELFF TGTGCCAGTAGTGTGACAGGGGCCACCGGGGAGCTGTTTTTT 14 TRBD1 TRBJ2-2 once TRBV19
CASSLRTATDTQYF TGTGCCAGCAGCCTCCGGACAGCCACAGATACGCAGTATTTT 14 - TRBJ2-3 - TRBV3-1/TRBV3-2
CASLAGGDGELFF TGTGCCAGCTTAGCGGGAGGGGACGGGGAGCTGTTTTTT 13 TRBD2 TRBJ2-2 - TRBV28
CASSGEGWNTIYF TGTGCCAGCAGTGGAGAGGGATGGAACACCATATATTTT 13 - TRBJ1-3 few TRBV2
CSARSGGATDTQYF TGCAGCGCACGTAGCGGGGGGGCCACAGATACGCAGTATTTT 14 TRBD2 TRBJ2-3 once TRBV29-1
CASSQAGTSGGNEQFF TGTGCCAGCAGCCAAGCAGGGACTAGCGGGGGAAATGAGCAGTTCTTC 16 TRBD2 TRBJ2-1 - TRBV3-1/TRBV3-2
CASSTRGHPSYEQYF TGTGCCAGCAGTACTAGGGGGCACCCCTCCTACGAGCAGTACTTC 15 TRBD1 TRBJ2-7 - TRBV6-5
CASSEEGSYGNTEAFF TGTGCCAGCAGTGAGGAGGGCAGCTATGGGAACACTGAAGCTTTCTTT 16 - TRBJ1-1 - TRBV6-1
CASSDGGRGVDNEQFF TGTGCCAGCAGTGATGGCGGGAGAGGGGTCGACAATGAGCAGTTCTTC 16 TRBD2 TRBJ2-1 few TRBV25-1
CASSSDRPGYEQYF TGTGCCAGCAGCTCCGACAGGCCAGGCTACGAGCAGTACTTC 14 - TRBJ2-7 - TRBV6-5
CASSLEDRGFYEQYF TGCGCCAGCAGCTTGGAAGACAGGGGATTCTACGAGCAGTACTTC 15 TRBD1 TRBJ2-7 - TRBV5-1
CATSPSGGYNYGYTF TGTGCCACCAGTCCCTCGGGGGGATATAACTATGGCTACACCTTC 15 - TRBJ1-2 once TRBV24-1
CASSVGTRSSYEQYF TGTGCCAGCAGCGTAGGGACACGGAGCTCCTACGAGCAGTACTTC 15 - TRBJ2-7 - TRBV2
CASSLLGGYNEQFF TGTGCCAGCAGCTTACTGGGGGGGTACAATGAGCAGTTCTTC 14 TRBD2 TRBJ2-1 - TRBV7-3
CASSYFRQFHYGYTF TGTGCCAGCAGTTACTTTCGACAGTTCCACTATGGCTACACCTTC 15 - TRBJ1-2 - TRBV28
CASSDTGSSREQYF TGTGCCAGCAGCGATACCGGGTCCTCGAGGGAGCAGTACTTC 14 - TRBJ2-7 - TRBV9
CASSYPSTGAQETQYF TGTGCCAGCAGTTACCCCTCGACAGGGGCTCAAGAGACCCAGTACTTC 16 TRBD1 TRBJ2-5 - TRBV28
CASSALPGDNSPLHF TGTGCCAGCAGCGCGCTTCCGGGGGATAATTCACCCCTCCACTTT 15 - TRBJ1-6 - TRBV9
CASSPRGPSYNEQFF TGTGCCAGCAGCCCGCGGGGTCCCTCCTACAATGAGCAGTTCTTC 15 - TRBJ2-1 once TRBV14
CAWEGGSSGNTIYF TGTGCCTGGGAAGGGGGAAGCTCTGGAAACACCATATATTTT 14 - TRBJ1-3 - TRBV30
CASSLRGSWELFF TGTGCCAGCAGTTTAAGGGGGTCCTGGGAGCTGTTTTTT 13 - TRBJ2-2 - TRBV27
CASSSGTFPYEQYF TGTGCCAGCAGCTCAGGGACATTTCCCTACGAGCAGTACTTC 14 - TRBJ2-7 - TRBV7-3
CATSDSRDRGLEAFF TGTGCCACCAGTGATTCCCGGGACAGGGGACTGGAGGCTTTCTTT 15 TRBD1 TRBJ1-1 - TRBV24-1
CASSSTGGAQETQYF TGTGCCAGCAGCTCCACGGGTGGGGCCCAAGAGACCCAGTACTTC 15 - TRBJ2-5 - TRBV5-8
CASSQRPGQETQYF TGTGCCAGCAGCCAAAGACCAGGCCAAGAGACCCAGTACTTC 14 - TRBJ2-5 - TRBV7-6
CASRPRTPNTEAFF TGTGCCAGTAGACCTCGGACACCGAACACTGAAGCTTTCTTT 14 - TRBJ1-1 - TRBV19
CASSLGLAGGTGELFF TGTGCCAGCAGCTTAGGCTTAGCGGGGGGCACCGGGGAGCTGTTTTTT 16 TRBD2 TRBJ2-2 few TRBV7-3
CASSSQGAAYNSPLHF TGTGCCAGCAGCTCACAGGGGGCGGCCTATAATTCACCCCTCCACTTT 16 TRBD1 TRBJ1-6 few TRBV5-4
CASSQSGQPLARPQHF TGTGCCAGCAGCCAATCCGGCCAGCCTTTAGCGCGGCCCCAGCATTTT 16 - TRBJ1-5 - TRBV3-1/TRBV3-2
CASSSDYYEQYF TGTGCCAGCAGTTCCGACTACTACGAGCAGTACTTC 12 - TRBJ2-7 many TRBV11-2
CASSQDQHRAGTEAFF TGCGCCAGCAGCCAAGATCAGCACAGGGCAGGCACTGAAGCTTTCTTT 16 - TRBJ1-1 - TRBV4-1
CASSLGQNTGELFF TGTGCCAGTAGTTTGGGACAGAACACCGGGGAGCTGTTTTTT 14 - TRBJ2-2 - TRBV19
CASSEVGGGYTF TGTGCCAGCAGTGAAGTGGGGGGTGGCTACACCTTC 12 - TRBJ1-2 - TRBV6-1
CAWRVGVTETQYF TGTGCCTGGAGGGTCGGGGTAACGGAGACCCAGTACTTC 13 - TRBJ2-5 - TRBV30
CASSSGVLGLAGPRRTDTQYF TGTGCCAGCAGTTCTGGGGTCTTAGGACTAGCGGGACCGAGACGGACAGATACGCAGTATTTT 21 TRBD2 TRBJ2-3 - TRBV28
CASSFRGLADNEQFF TGTGCCAGCAGCTTCAGAGGACTAGCGGACAATGAGCAGTTCTTC 15 TRBD2 TRBJ2-1 - TRBV7-3
CASSLTSVNTEAFF TGTGCCAGCAGCCTAACCTCGGTAAACACTGAAGCTTTCTTT 14 - TRBJ1-1 few TRBV11-1
CASSLVGQVSYNSPLHF TGTGCCAGCAGCTTAGTGGGACAGGTCTCCTATAATTCACCCCTCCACTTT 17 TRBD1 TRBJ1-6 few TRBV7-2
CASRSGTSPYEQYF TGTGCCAGCAGATCCGGGACTAGCCCCTACGAGCAGTACTTC 14 TRBD2 TRBJ2-7 - TRBV2